The 20 T cell receptor beta chains below all came from one sample that was sequenced in a study of OX40 agonist ivuxolimab in advanced cancers. The table came from immunoSEQ multiplex PCR; TCRdb's copy has only in-frame clones and leaves some out. Among tens of thousands of clones listed, approximately 86% were seen once. The sample was CD4+ or CD8+ T cells sorted from blood, taken in a trial of the OX40 agonist ivuxolimab. The receptors stem from an adult with an advanced solid tumor such as melanoma, head and neck, liver or kidney cancer.

The chain employs TRBV18 and TRBJ1-1; a weak D match, TRBD1 (5 bases). V gave up 6 bases and J gave up 1 base, with 12 bases separating them. Germline V gene data show CDR1 as KGHSH and CDR2 as LQKENI. The CDR3 totals 14 residues. For the CDR3, the DNA is TGTGCCAGCTCCGTAATTGGGGGGAACACTGAAGCTTTCTTT. The encoded protein is CASSVIGGNTEAFF.

This chain uses TRBV6-5 with TRBJ1-5; TRBD1 matches 7 bases. V shed 9 bases, J shed 7 bases, and the junction held 9 bases outside the gene matches. The germline V gene has CDR1 MNHEY and CDR2 SVGAGI. The CDR3 contains 13 residues. DNA for the CDR3: TGTGCCAGTTACGGACAGGCGGGCCAGCCCCAGCATTTT. Translation: CASYGQAGQPQHF.

The V call is TRBV18, the J call TRBJ1-5; weak D call: TRBD1 (6 bases). CDR1 is KGHSH, CDR2 LQKENI, per germline. Trimming took off 0 bases at V and 0 bases at J, with 12 bases between the two ends. The CDR3 length is 17 residues. The CDR3 loop is CASSPPAGQNSNQPQHF. Written as DNA, the CDR3 is TGTGCCAGCTCACCACCGGCGGGACAAAATAGCAATCAGCCCCAGCATTTT.

The chain couples TRBV11-2 to TRBJ2-3, with 8 nucleotides matching TRBD2. Trimming took 5 bases from V and 3 from J; bases not matched to a gene: 7. Germline V gene lookup returns CDR1 SGHAT and CDR2 FQNNGV. The CDR3 has 15 residues. The CDR3 loop is CASSVTGTRTDTQYF. CDR3 sequence (DNA): TGTGCCAGCAGCGTAACCGGGACTAGAACAGATACGCAGTATTTT.

The chain recombines TRBV5-4 with TRBJ2-7; D might be TRBD1 (6 bases). The germline V and J ends were trimmed by 3 bases and 3 bases, with 13 bases remaining between them. This CDR3 contains 14 residues. CDR1 SGHNT and CDR2 YYREEE come from the germline V gene (reference sequence). The CDR3 DNA follows: TGTGCCAGCAGCTCTCCCACAGGGAGCTACGAGCAGTACTTC. This codes for CASSSPTGSYEQYF.

The V call is TRBV19, the J call TRBJ1-2; D unresolved. V lost 6 bases and J 0 bases, leaving 11 bases between the germline ends. CDR1 is LNHDA and CDR2 is SQIVND in the germline V gene (reference sequence). This CDR3 comprises 14 residues. CDR3 region: CASRSATSNYGYTF. The DNA for the CDR3 is TGTGCCAGTAGGTCCGCCACGTCTAACTATGGCTACACCTTC.

The genes are TRBV4-3 and TRBJ1-4; maybe TRBD1 (5 bases). V shed 0 bases and J shed 8 bases, with 7 bases lying between them. Germline assignment: CDR1 LGHNA and CDR2 YSLEER. The CDR3 length is 13 residues. CDR3 protein: CASSQDGGEKLFF. DNA for the CDR3: TGCGCCAGCAGCCAAGATGGGGGGGAAAAACTGTTTTTT.

This chain joins TRBV5-6 and TRBJ1-1; D not certain. The ends were cut back, 3 bases at V and 10 bases at J, with 13 bases in the middle. Germline CDR1 reads SGHDT; CDR2 reads YYEEEE. The length of the CDR3 is 12 residues. The CDR3, as DNA: TGTGCCAGCAGCTCTGATGGGGTCGGAGCTTTCTTT. Translation gives CASSSDGVGAFF.

Here the CDR3 reads CASSIQGGSGNTIYF. In DNA, the CDR3 is TGTGCCAGTAGTATACAGGGAGGATCTGGAAACACCATATATTTT. This chain connects TRBV19 to TRBJ1-3, with D possibly matching TRBD1 (5 bases). The germline V and J ends were trimmed by 2 bases and 1 base, with 9 bases remaining between them. This CDR3 is built from 15 residues. CDR1 is LNHDA, CDR2 SQIVND, per germline (reference sequence).

V and J are TRBV2 and TRBJ1-3; 7 bases fit TRBD1. V lost 6 bases, J lost 0 bases, and 5 bases stayed unmatched. This CDR3 is built from 15 residues. Germline CDR1 and CDR2: SNHLY and FYNNEI. The CDR3 loop is CASSEQGFSGNTIYF. For the CDR3, the DNA is TGTGCCAGCAGCGAACAGGGGTTCTCTGGAAACACCATATATTTT.

The genes are TRBV10-1 and TRBJ1-3, with D unclear. V was clipped by 3 bases and J by 0 bases, with 15 bases between them. This CDR3 spans 17 amino acids. Germline V gene data show CDR1 as WNHNN and CDR2 as SYGVQD (reference sequence). CDR3: CASSDDLQPSSGNTIYF. The CDR3 DNA is TGCGCCAGCAGTGACGACCTGCAGCCCAGCTCTGGAAACACCATATATTTT.

The chain uses TRBV18 and TRBJ2-1; 7 bases are shared with TRBD1. Germline-derived CDR1 and CDR2 are KGHSH and LQKENI. This CDR3 is 15 amino acids long. The J segment lost 1 base and the V segment lost 3 bases, leaving 3 bases of the junction unmatched. The CDR3 loop reads CASSPEGASYNEQFF. CDR3 DNA: TGTGCCAGCTCACCCGAGGGGGCTTCCTACAATGAGCAGTTCTTC.

The chain uses TRBV7-2 and TRBJ1-5; the D gene is possibly TRBD1 (6 bases). Looked up from germline, CDR1 is SGHTA and CDR2 is FQGNSA. The V end lost 1 base, the J end lost 3 bases, and 10 bases lay between the germline ends. This CDR3 has 15 residues. DNA of the CDR3: TGTGCCAGCAGCTTAGGGCAGGGGTTCAATCAGCCCCAGCATTTT. This sequence encodes CASSLGQGFNQPQHF.

V usage is TRBV7-2 and J usage is TRBJ2-3; possible D gene TRBD1, 5 bases. V lost 3 bases, J lost 4 bases, and 14 bases lay in between. CDR3 length equals 15 residues. Germline V gives CDR1 SGHTA, CDR2 FQGNSA. CDR3 sequence: CASSFNVRVADTQYF. CDR3 coding DNA: TGTGCCAGCAGCTTTAATGTCAGGGTGGCAGATACGCAGTATTTT.

The rearrangement joins TRBV14 to TRBJ2-5, with 9 bases fitting TRBD1. The CDR3 totals 16 residues. After removal of 3 bases from V and 1 base from J, the junction contained 6 bases not matched to a gene. Germline V gene sequence: CDR1 SGHDN, CDR2 FVKESK. CDR3 sequence reads: CASSQTGQGLQETQYF. Here the CDR3 DNA reads TGTGCCAGCAGCCAGACTGGACAGGGGCTCCAAGAGACCCAGTACTTC.

The chain joins TRBV2 to TRBJ1-2; D is undetermined. V lost 2 bases, J lost 5 bases, and 12 bases lay in between. The CDR3 contains 14 residues. CDR1 and CDR2 from the germline V gene are SNHLY and FYNNEI. The CDR3 bases are TGTGCCAGCAGTGAATCGTCCCTCTCATATGGCTACACCTTC. Its protein product is CASSESSLSYGYTF.

The chain combines TRBV19 with TRBJ2-7, with TRBD2 identical over 8 bases. V gave up 6 bases and J gave up 6 bases; unmatched junction bases: 7. Germline CDR1 reads LNHDA; CDR2 reads SQIVND (reference sequence). The CDR3 sequence is 13 residues long. Here the CDR3 reads CASRGTSPSEQYF. CDR3 coding DNA: TGTGCCAGTAGAGGGACTAGTCCATCCGAGCAGTACTTC.

The CDR3 sequence: CASSLEPGPTYEQYF. Here the CDR3 DNA reads TGTGCCAGCAGCTTAGAGCCGGGCCCTACCTACGAGCAGTACTTC. The chain couples TRBV11-3 to TRBJ2-7, with D unclear. There are 15 residues in the CDR3. The V end lost 0 bases, the J end lost 2 bases, and 11 bases lay between the germline ends. CDR1 and CDR2 from the germline V gene are SGHNT and YENEEA.

This chain links TRBV28 with TRBJ1-5; 8 bases are shared with TRBD1. This CDR3 contains 16 residues. V gave up 8 bases and J gave up 0 bases; unmatched junction bases: 9. Looked up from germline, CDR1 is MDHEN and CDR2 is SYDVKM. The CDR3 loop is CASGDRWGSSNQPQHF. As DNA, the CDR3 is TGTGCCAGCGGGGACAGGTGGGGAAGTAGCAATCAGCCCCAGCATTTT.

This clone has a single count. The chain's CDR3 is CASSPSGLTGVGMGETQYF. The DNA for the CDR3 is TGCGCCAGCAGCCCCTCTGGACTGACAGGGGTCGGTATGGGAGAGACCCAGTACTTC. V is TRBV5-1 and J is TRBJ2-5; 8 nucleotides match TRBD1. The V gene end was trimmed by 4 bases and the J gene end by 4 bases; junction bases not matched to a gene: 21. Germline V gene sequence: CDR1 SGHRS, CDR2 YFSETQ. The CDR3 is 19 amino acids.